Described below is a single T cell receptor beta chain sequence and its context. This clonotype has ten or more counts. Its antigen has not been determined. Base qualities were left out, and no much larger clone turns up one base away. Sequenced using an Illumina NovaSeq 6000. cDNA libraries for TCRalpha and TCRbeta were prepared by 5'RACE using constant-segment primers, with sample barcodes and unique molecular identifiers added. RNA was extracted from every sample with Trizol reagent. Library amplification was performed in two PCR steps, and a second sample barcode and Illumina TruSeq adapters were introduced in the second step. The libraries were sequenced on an Illumina NovaSeq using 2 x 150 bp paired-end reads. The paper's processing steps were these. With migec v1.2.7, reads were demultiplexed and then collapsed into UMI-guided consensus sequences. With mixcr v2.1.11, UMI consensuses were aligned to TRA and TRB V and J templates and assembled into clonotypes. A clonotype was counted as expanded or contracted only if both edgeR and NoisET called the change significant, with noise models trained on biological replicates. edgeR calls used a false discovery rate-adjusted p below 0.01 and a log2 fold-change threshold of 1. PCA with hierarchical clustering of max-normalized trajectories of the 1000 most abundant clonotypes was used as exploratory dynamics analysis. Each responding clone was given a CD4 or CD8 phenotype based on the CD4+ and CD8+ repertoires, which had been sequenced separately. TCRdb took the public reads, trimmed them with fastp at Q25, ran MiXCR for clone calling and kept in-frame beta chains. Rows are combined by CDR3 protein, so each entry shows the most common genes and DNA. For this entry, the V and J calls and clone size follow TCRdb and not the study's own pipeline. This sample lists a few hundred thousand distinct CDR3 sequences; around 26% were detected once. The leading ten clones occupy 10% to 12% of the sample.

The sample originates from a study of T-cell memory formation after mild COVID-19 (dated by TCRdb to about 2021). About the full investigation: Most TCR sequence clusters were specific to one of the two donors. T-cell clones expanding and contracting after mild COVID-19 in a couple of donors were tracked by longitudinal TCRalpha and TCRbeta repertoire sequencing. The cohort comprised two young, previously healthy adult volunteers, one female and one male.

General study outcomes and caveats: Whether the second-wave clones peaking on day 37 were SARS-CoV-2 specific was not confirmed. Contracting CD4+ clones turned up mainly in the CM and EM memory subsets, whereas EMRA was where CD8+ clones were enriched. Only a couple of mild cases were covered by the study, and larger cohorts that include severe cases with pre-infection samples were considered necessary. The detection of some responding clones in pre-infection memory suggests that pre-existing cross-reactive memory T cells joined the SARS-CoV-2 response. Clones that contracted from day 15 to 85 showed balanced CD4/CD8 phenotypes, whereas a second wave of clones that expanded from day 15 to 37 leaned towards CD4+.

Ficoll-Paque density gradient centrifugation was the method used to isolate PBMCs. The receptor was isolated from an adult woman who had mild COVID-19 (a few samples of this study predate the infection). The sample titles of this study are shuffled in the database, so cell type and time point are left out; the donor was told from shared clones. Sequences were obtained from PBMCs or a T cell subset sorted from them (not recorded which).

The CDR3 here reads CASSLGSGANVLTF. The nucleotide sequence reads as follows: TGTGCCAGCAGCTTGGGCTCTGGGGCCAACGTCCTGACTTTC. The chain employs TRBV5-5 and TRBJ2-6, with no reliable assignment of the D segment. The V end loses 0 bases and the J end loses 0 bases, and a stretch of 1 base separates them. The germline V gene (reference sequence) supplies CDR1 SGHKS and CDR2 YYEKEE. The CDR3 numbers 14 residues from cysteine through phenylalanine. Only the CDR3 part of the read is kept: 42 bases, read in frame from the first base. With the rest looked up from the reference TRBV5-5 and TRBJ2-6 genes rather than sequenced, the full variable domain is DAGVTQSPTHLIKTRGQQVTLRCSPISGHKSVSWYQQVLGQGPQFIFQYYEKEERGRGNFPDRFSARQFPNYSSELNVNALLLGDSALYLCASSLGSGANVLTFGAGSRLTVL.